This paragraph covers one TCR beta chain sequence. Its matching antigen is unknown. The data derive from a study of radiation and T cells in renal cell carcinoma. Assay used: immunoSEQ multiplex PCR; TCRdb lists only in-frame clones, some missing. The sample consists of tens of thousands of clones, around 85% of them appearing once. Study results and caveats: Without pretreatment biopsies, baseline tumor clonotype presence was undetermined.

Time point described: blood 4 weeks post-SBRT, at nephrectomy. Documented treatment: 15 Gy SBRT to primary tumor, nephrectomy 4 weeks later. Blood was sampled at baseline, 2 weeks and 4 weeks after SBRT. The CDR3 spans 13 residues. CDR1 LNHDA and CDR2 SQIVND come from the germline V gene (reference sequence). V dropped 8 bases and J dropped 2; count of bases not matched to a gene: 5. V is TRBV19 and J is TRBJ1-2; 7 bases map to TRBD1. Specimen: blood, collected from a patient whose treatment included radiotherapy and nephrectomy. The sequence was collected from a man aged 55 to 70 with renal cell carcinoma. The CDR3 loop reads CASSGTANYGYTF. CDR3 coding DNA: TGTGCCAGTTCTGGGACAGCCAACTATGGCTACACCTTC.